Detailed here is one T cell receptor beta chain. No antigen is known for it. Researchers report immunoSEQ v3.0 was run at survey level. TCRdb's copy holds only in-frame clones and misses some; the assay was immunoSEQ multiplex PCR. The sample yields 30,000 or so clones, 84% seen once. Participants with HIV, all of them, were treated in the United States. The V and J ends lost 0 bases and 6 bases respectively, with 2 bases between them. CDR3 length: 12 residues. Looked up from germline, CDR1 is MDHEN and CDR2 is SYDVKM. The entry originates in a study of long-term antiretroviral therapy in people with HIV. Study conclusions and caveats: Controls showed broader CDR3 length ranges than did the HIV repertoires. After ART, diversity increased yet remained lower than transplant donor controls. Those clones which expanded before ART made up the dominant part of the repertoire at all time points.

The sequence came from a young man with HIV. The source was unsorted PBMCs, collected 0.4 years after starting antiretroviral therapy. The V call is TRBV28, the J call TRBJ2-2; D is unclear. The CDR3 is CASSLWAGELFF. The CDR3 coding sequence is TGTGCCAGCAGTTTATGGGCCGGGGAGCTGTTTTTT. Based on the CDR3 plus reference TRBV28 and TRBJ2-2, the full variable domain is DVKVTQSSRYLVKRTGEKVFLECVQDMDHENMFWYRQDPGLGLRLIYFSYDVKMKEKGDIPEGYSVSREKKERFSLILESASTNQTSMYLCASSLWAGELFFGEGSRLTVL.